One and the same sample provided the 10 T cell receptor beta chains below, sequenced in a study of T cell responses to AZD1222 COVID-19 vaccine. The repertoire was sequenced with immunoSEQ multiplex PCR; TCRdb's copy has only in-frame clones and lacks some. The table includes under 200,000 clones, 92% detected once. The sample in question was peripheral blood, obtained 28 days after the second AZD1222 dose. The receptors derive from an adult who received the AZD1222 COVID-19 vaccine.

The chain combines TRBV10-3 with TRBJ1-1; D might be TRBD1 (5 bases). The germline CDR1 and CDR2 sequences are ENHRY and SYGVKD. V shed 0 bases and J shed 1 base, with 9 bases lying between them. The CDR3 covers 15 residues. CDR3 region: CAISESGQGNTEAFF. In DNA, the CDR3 is TGTGCCATCAGTGAGTCTGGTCAGGGGAACACTGAAGCTTTCTTT.

This rearrangement joins TRBV5-6 to TRBJ2-7; 9 nucleotides agree with TRBD1. The CDR3 spans 15 residues. Germline CDR1 reads SGHDT; CDR2 reads YYEEEE. J gave up 6 bases and V 1 base, and 8 bases lay outside the gene matches. The CDR3 sequence: CASSLWDREGFEQYF. CDR3 in DNA: TGTGCCAGCAGCTTGTGGGACAGGGAAGGGTTCGAGCAGTACTTC.

In its sample, this clone was seen many times. This sequence joins TRBV5-8 and TRBJ2-7; a possible D gene is TRBD2 (6 bases). This CDR3 spans 15 amino acids. Germline CDR1 SGHTS, CDR2 YDEGEE. The ends were cut back, 0 bases at V and 7 bases at J, with 17 bases in the middle. The CDR3 DNA reads as TGTGCCAGCAGCTTGGGCGGGACCCTTGCTCGGGAGCAGTACTTC. Translating it yields CASSLGGTLAREQYF.

This clone was recorded only once. This chain joins TRBV19 and TRBJ1-4; D ambiguous. Germline loops: CDR1 LNHDA, CDR2 SQIVND (reference sequence). The CDR3 is 11 residues long. V lost 8 bases and J 0 bases, leaving 1 base between the germline ends. This CDR3 reads CASATNEKLFF. In DNA form, the CDR3 reads TGTGCCAGTGCAACTAATGAAAAACTGTTTTTT.

The chain links TRBV9 to TRBJ2-3, with TRBD2 as a possible D gene (7 bases). This CDR3 region has 15 residues. Per the germline V gene, CDR1 is SGDLS and CDR2 is YYNGEE. Trimming removed 3 bases from V and 6 bases from J, with 17 bases in between. The CDR3 nucleotides are TGTGCCAGCAGCGCCTCACTAGGGGGGGCGGATACGCAGTATTTT. Translating gives CASSASLGGADTQYF.

V gene TRBV6-9 combines with J gene TRBJ1-2; possible D gene TRBD1, 6 bases. The CDR3 has 15 residues. V lost 3 bases to trimming and J lost 2 bases, with 13 bases between them. Germline V gives CDR1 MNHGY, CDR2 SVAAGI. CDR3 protein: CASSYSRQANYGYTF. CDR3 nucleotides: TGTGCCAGCAGTTACTCCAGACAGGCGAACTATGGCTACACCTTC.

The chain is built from TRBV7-9 and TRBJ1-2; 8 nucleotides match TRBD1. Germline loops: CDR1 SEHNR, CDR2 FQNEAQ (reference sequence). This CDR3 has 16 amino acids. Trimming removed 2 bases from V and 7 bases from J; junction bases left unmatched: 12. CDR3 residues: CASSLMTLTGGRGYTF. CDR3 nucleotides: TGTGCCAGCAGCTTAATGACCTTAACAGGGGGACGTGGCTACACCTTC. The full variable domain, completed using reference TRBV7-9 and TRBJ1-2, is DTGVSQNPRHKITKRGQNVTFRCDPISEHNRLYWYRQTLGQGPEFLTYFQNEAQLEKSRLLSDRFSAERPKGSFSTLEIQRTEQGDSAMYLCASSLMTLTGGRGYTFGSGTRLTVV.

The V and J genes are TRBV19 and TRBJ2-2; perhaps TRBD1 as D (6 bases). The CDR3 spans 18 residues. V gave up 4 bases and J gave up 1 base, with 19 bases separating them. The V gene's germline CDR1 is LNHDA and CDR2 SQIVND (reference sequence). CDR3 in amino acids: CASSTPSGEWLNTGELFF. In DNA form, the CDR3 reads TGTGCCAGTAGTACCCCCTCAGGGGAATGGTTGAACACCGGGGAGCTGTTTTTT.

The chain has TRBV19 and TRBJ1-4; 8 bases are shared with TRBD1. This CDR3 is built from 12 residues. Losses at the gene ends were 5 bases for V and 17 bases for J; bases not matched to a gene: 10. Germline V CDR1 and CDR2: LNHDA, SQIVND (reference sequence). The CDR3 loop is CASSPVGQGLFF. CDR3 nucleotides: TGTGCCAGTAGTCCGGTTGGACAGGGTCTCTTTTTT. Together with reference TRBV19 and TRBJ1-4, the CDR3 gives the full variable domain: DGGITQSPKYLFRKEGQNVTLSCEQNLNHDAMYWYRQDPGQGLRLIYYSQIVNDFQKGDIAEGYSVSREKKESFPLTVTSAQKNPTAFYLCASSPVGQGLFFGSGTQLSVL.

The gene calls are TRBV6-2 or TRBV6-3 and TRBJ2-3; 7 bases map to TRBD1. The V gene's germline CDR1 is MNHEY and CDR2 SVGEGT. J was trimmed by 2 bases and V by 5 bases; bases with no gene match: 7. This CDR3 has 15 amino acids. The chain's CDR3 is CASSPDRSSTDTQYF. CDR3 nucleotide sequence: TGTGCCAGCAGTCCGGACAGGAGCTCCACAGATACGCAGTATTTT.